This record concerns one T cell receptor (beta chain) sequence. This clonotype was counted at least ten times. No antigen is known for it. One base away there is no much larger clone; base qualities are not given. What the time point label conveys for this sample: newly diagnosed GD, antithyroid drugs for less than 3 months. For both TCR sequencing and RNA sequencing, RNA was extracted from PBMCs in TRIzol. Graves' disease was diagnosed according to American Thyroid Association guidelines. The patients came from an endocrinology department in Xi'an, China. From each patient, around 9 milliliters of peripheral blood was collected into an EDTA anticoagulant tube. Ficoll Paque Plus density gradient separation was used to isolate PBMCs, and no additional T cell sorting was done. RNA quality was checked with an Agilent 2100 Bioanalyzer and agarose gel, and concentration with a NanoDrop 2000. The data stem from a study of regulatory T cells in long-lasting Graves disease (dated by TCRdb to 2020 to 2022). Regarding the complete study: Patients with newly diagnosed Graves' disease had been on antithyroid drugs for under 3 months. This study used TCR sequencing and RNA sequencing of peripheral blood to compare persistent Graves' disease patients against newly diagnosed Graves' disease patients. The study took place in China and was registered as a clinical trial. TCR sequencing covered 13 persistent and roughly 20 newly diagnosed Graves' disease patients, some 35 samples in total.

V lost 3 bases and J lost 0 bases; the stretch between them is 9 bases long. Sequences MNHEY (CDR1) and SMNVEV (CDR2) are obtained from the germline V gene (reference sequence). Spanning cysteine to phenylalanine, the CDR3 consists of 15 amino acids. Of all the DNA, just the CDR3 is kept, 45 bases in frame from base 1. Library creation used multiplex PCR. Sequenced using an Illumina HiSeq 4000. iRepertoire HTBI primers and Arm-PCR amplification of CDR3 regions were used to construct TCR beta libraries. Before sequencing, the PCR products went through gel purification. The original methods were these. Across samples, 55 to 80 TRBV and 12 to 15 TRBJ segments were identified and used for gene usage analysis of CDR3 amino acid clonotypes. COPE and FqMerger were used to merge filtered high-quality paired reads into contigs. BLAST was used to align contigs to IMGT TRBV, TRBD and TRBJ reference genes, and CDR3 was defined according to IMGT. Highly expanded clones were defined as clonotypes with a frequency above 0.1%. Repertoire diversity was measured by Shannon entropy, and V-J evenness by the Gini coefficient. A clonotype found in more than one individual was treated as public. TCRdb reworked the public reads: Q25 trimming with fastp, MiXCR clone assembly, productive beta chains retained. Entries are consolidated by CDR3 protein sequence, retaining the most common genes and DNA. For this entry, the V and J calls and clone size follow TCRdb and not the study's own pipeline. Within this sample are fewer than 650,000 distinct CDR3 sequences, with 15% to 20% of them counted one time only. Together, the top ten hold approximately 12% of the sample.

Points the paper makes about the study in general: Only peripheral blood was studied, because thyroid tissue, the primary lesion, was inaccessible. Persistent patients shared more public clonotypes among themselves (over 2,500) than newly diagnosed patients did (over 950). The small sample size was acknowledged by the authors as a limitation that may reduce accuracy. Lower TCR Shannon entropy and fewer highly expanded clones were observed in persistent Graves' disease patients than in newly diagnosed patients, which suggested clonal expansion. Preferential use of TRBV28, TRBJ1-2 and TRBJ2-5 was observed in persistent disease, whereas TRBV20-1 and TRBJ2-1 were favored in newly diagnosed disease. Sequencing and analysis were limited to the TCR beta chain.

These data were also filed under a second study, of T cells in Graves' hyperthyroidism and ophthalmopathy. The second paper further reports: Graves' hyperthyroidism was defined as stable when no progression to ophthalmopathy occurred over 18 months of follow-up. Hyperthyroidism patients were aged 18 to 65 years and newly diagnosed, with disease duration of less than 2 months. Exclusion was applied to patients with uncontrolled infections, other autoimmune diseases, pregnancy or lactation. Diagnoses relied on clinical symptoms, serum thyroxine and TRAb, thyroid ultrasound and orbital computed tomography. The TCR CDR3 was subjected to a first round of RT-PCR using the HTBI primer set and the Qiagen OneStep RT-PCR kit. Most expanded thyroid clonotypes (frequency above 0.001) were also detected in blood, suggesting blood repertoires may reflect thyroid immune responses. In cross-validation, a model built on a 13 V-J signature told ophthalmopathy apart from stable hyperthyroidism with just under 90% sensitivity and around 81% specificity, and in testing the same model reached 80%/75%. In validation, the model predicted progression to ophthalmopathy a median of about 5.9 months before onset, with approximately 71% sensitivity and about 75% specificity. To identify distinguishing TCR V-J signatures, a discovery cohort of around 100 patients was used, comprising some 43 with Graves' ophthalmopathy and 57 with stable Graves' hyperthyroidism. Whether ophthalmopathy could be predicted prospectively was tested in an independent validation cohort made up of 18 to 20 hyperthyroidism patients plus 17 patients who later progressed to ophthalmopathy. The 85 to 100 discovery patients were randomly split 7:3 into training and test sets. In addition, the study compared T-cell repertoires in thyroid tissue and in blood from six Graves' hyperthyroidism patients. Once sampling was done, hyperthyroidism patients were given methimazole at a starting dose of 30 mg daily, whereas ophthalmopathy patients were given high-dose intravenous methylprednisolone. Libraries were constructed in a second round of multiplex PCR, after which size selection and purification were performed. Paired-end sequencing of the libraries was performed with 100 bp reads on an Illumina HiSeq2000. SOAPnuke was used to process the raw data, throwing out any read that contained adapters or uncalled bases, had a mean Phred below 15, or lacked an exact constant-primer or identifier match. COPE v1.2.5 was used to merge high-quality paired reads, and clonotypes were defined as unique nucleotide sequences. MiTCR v1.1 was used to align the clonotypes against IMGT TRBV, TRBD and TRBJ reference segments. Only V-J combinations with frequency above 0.0001, covering about 99% of repertoires, were analysed. A TCS score was defined as the ratio of F50 (clonal expansion) to E x V (chaos), with BLOSUM62-based TCRdist applied between CDR3 peptides within each V-J. Welch's t-statistics and random forest reduced fewer than 600 V-J features to roughly 13, which were used in a naive Bayes classifier (R e1071). No statistical method was used to fix the sample size in advance, and group allocation was not hidden from the investigators. According to the paper, TCR Vbeta CDR3 sequencing was carried out on 135 peripheral blood samples, which came from fewer than 50 ophthalmopathy, roughly 75 hyperthyroidism and about 17 progressor patients.

The sequenced sample was peripheral blood mononuclear cells (PBMCs), obtained at new diagnosis, from a patient treated with antithyroid drugs. This sequence uses TRBV27 and TRBJ1-5, with no confident D gene call. The sequence derives from a man between 18 and 29 years old with Graves disease. Donor details come from another sample of the same person, matched by shared clones. CDR3 reads: CASSFGPNSNQPQHF. The nucleotides are TGTGCCAGCAGTTTCGGGCCCAATAGCAATCAGCCCCAGCATTTT.